Below, 29 T cell receptor beta chains from the same sample are listed, as sequenced in a study of PD-1 blockade in classical Hodgkin lymphoma. Time point noted: newly diagnosed, previously untreated cHL patient sample. Some clones are missing from TCRdb's copy, which holds only in-frame ones; the method was immunoSEQ multiplex PCR. The sample has around 30,000 clones, approximately 89% seen once. Sequencing was carried out using peripheral blood mononuclear cells (PBMCs). The receptors shown here come from a human donor with classical Hodgkin lymphoma.

The chain carries TRBV2 and TRBJ1-2; weak D call: TRBD1 (5 bases). V gave up 4 bases and J gave up 3 bases, with 18 bases separating them. From germline, CDR1 is SNHLY and CDR2 FYNNEI. This CDR3 region has 16 residues. The CDR3 sequence is CASSGRGVQQYYGYTF. The DNA for the CDR3 is TGTGCCAGCAGTGGGCGGGGGGTGCAGCAGTACTATGGCTACACCTTC.

Remarks on this clone: Other DNA sequences of this sample code for an identical CDR3. This chain links TRBV11-2 with TRBJ2-2, with 10 bases matching TRBD2. Germline loops: CDR1 SGHAT, CDR2 FQNNGV. There are 16 residues in the CDR3. Trimming at V came to 4 bases and at J to 0 bases, leaving 2 bases not matched to a gene. The CDR3 here is CASSSLAGANTGELFF. The CDR3 DNA sequence: TGTGCCAGCAGCTCGCTAGCGGGGGCGAACACCGGGGAGCTGTTTTTT.

The chain couples TRBV4-1 to TRBJ1-3, with D possibly TRBD1 on 5 matching bases. Trimming stripped 3 bases from V and 3 bases from J, with 15 bases between. From germline, CDR1 is MGHRA and CDR2 YSYEKL. The CDR3 contains 16 residues. CDR3 coding DNA: TGCGCCAGCAGCCAGGGGCCTGCGTATTATGGAAACACCATATATTTT. Encoded protein: CASSQGPAYYGNTIYF.

V usage is TRBV6-5 and J usage is TRBJ1-6; a possible D gene is TRBD1 (5 bases). The CDR3 totals 15 residues. Per the germline V gene, CDR1 is MNHEY and CDR2 is SVGAGI. Trimming took 0 bases from V and 8 from J, leaving 11 bases between them. CDR3 in amino acids: CASSYSRTGDSPLHF. CDR3 DNA sequence: TGTGCCAGCAGTTACTCCCGGACGGGGGATTCACCCCTCCACTTT.

The CDR3 nucleotides are TGCGCCAGCAGCTTGGGGCCAGCTCTTGGCACAGATACGCAGTATTTT. It specifies CASSLGPALGTDTQYF. This rearrangement joins TRBV5-1 to TRBJ2-3; no firm D call. The germline V gene has CDR1 SGHRS and CDR2 YFSETQ. Trimming pared 0 bases from V and 1 base from J, leaving 12 bases between. The CDR3 loop spans 16 amino acids.

The chain couples TRBV7-9 to TRBJ2-5, with 11 bases fitting TRBD1. The J segment lost 1 base and the V segment lost 3 bases, leaving 7 bases of the junction unmatched. The germline CDR1 and CDR2 sequences are SEHNR and FQNEAQ (reference sequence). CDR3 length: 17 residues. In DNA, the CDR3 is TGTGCCAGCAGCTTGAGTGCCGGGACAGGGGGCCAAGAGACCCAGTACTTC. Encoded protein: CASSLSAGTGGQETQYF.

This clone was counted a single time. CDR3 amino acids: CASSEEFWTAISNQPQHF. CDR3 bases: TGTGCCAGCAGTGAAGAGTTTTGGACCGCTATTAGCAATCAGCCCCAGCATTTT. The gene calls are TRBV2 and TRBJ1-5; D uncertain. V was shortened by 1 base and J by 0 bases, with 16 bases between the two germline ends. Germline-derived CDR1 and CDR2 are SNHLY and FYNNEI. The CDR3 runs 18 residues. The entire variable domain, with the rest obtained from reference TRBV2 and TRBJ1-5, is as follows: EPEVTQTPSHQVTQMGQEVILRCVPISNHLYFYWYRQILGQKVEFLVSFYNNEISEKSEIFDDQFSVERPDGSNFTLKIRSTKLEDSAMYFCASSEEFWTAISNQPQHFGDGTRLSIL.

This clone was found a few times. This chain uses TRBV7-2 with TRBJ1-1; no firm D call. Germline CDR1 reads SGHTA; CDR2 reads FQGNSA. The CDR3 is made up of 13 amino acids. Trimming removed 5 bases from V and 1 base from J, with 8 bases in between. CDR3: CASSLNKNTEAFF. The CDR3 DNA is TGTGCCAGCAGCCTTAACAAGAACACTGAAGCTTTCTTT.

V is TRBV28 and J is TRBJ2-1; 13 bases agree with TRBD2. CDR1 is MDHEN and CDR2 is SYDVKM in the germline V gene. This CDR3 contains 16 residues. V lost 8 bases and J lost 2; bases outside the gene matches: 6. The CDR3: CASLLAGGGAYNEQFF. The CDR3 coding sequence is TGTGCCAGCTTACTAGCGGGAGGGGGGGCCTACAATGAGCAGTTCTTC.

A few counts support this clone. The V gene is TRBV29-1, the J gene TRBJ1-1; unclear D gene. CDR1 SQVTM and CDR2 ANQGSEA come from the germline V gene. V lost 5 bases to trimming and J lost 0 bases, with 4 bases between them. This CDR3 spans 11 amino acids. The CDR3 DNA reads as TGCAGCGTTCGGATGAACACTGAAGCTTTCTTT. Protein: CSVRMNTEAFF.

In this sample, this clone turned up a few times. The chain couples TRBV30 to TRBJ1-2; D call uncertain. Looked up from germline, CDR1 is GTSNPN and CDR2 is SVGIG (reference sequence). This CDR3 comprises 13 residues. V was trimmed by 2 bases and J by 1 base, leaving 8 bases between them. This CDR3 reads CAWSKSYNYGYTF. The CDR3 nucleotides are TGTGCCTGGAGTAAATCCTATAACTATGGCTACACCTTC.

This chain joins TRBV5-1 and TRBJ2-7; maybe TRBD1 (5 bases). Trimming left V 2 bases short and J 4 bases short, with 16 bases between. This CDR3 spans 15 amino acids. CDR1 is SGHRS, CDR2 YFSETQ, per germline. The CDR3 loop is CASSLGGAGMYEQYF. CDR3 nucleotide sequence: TGCGCCAGCAGCTTAGGTGGCGCAGGGATGTACGAGCAGTACTTC.

This clone was detected only once. The rearrangement joins TRBV11-3 to TRBJ2-7; weak D call: TRBD2 (6 bases). CDR3 size: 16 residues. Germline assignment: CDR1 SGHNT and CDR2 YENEEA. V shed 5 bases and J shed 0 bases, with 17 bases lying between them. The CDR3, as DNA: TGTGCCAGCAGCCCCGCCCCCCAGCGGGCCTCCTACGAGCAGTACTTC. Its translation: CASSPAPQRASYEQYF. Full variable domain (rest looked up from reference TRBV11-3 and TRBJ2-7): EAGVVQSPRYKIIEKKQPVAFWCNPISGHNTLYWYLQNLGQGPELLIRYENEEAVDDSQLPKDRFSAERLKGVDSTLKIQPAELGDSAVYLCASSPAPQRASYEQYFGPGTRLTVT.

The chain couples TRBV10-2 to TRBJ2-3, with 12 bases identical to TRBD2. Trimming took 6 bases from V and 6 from J; bases not matched to a gene: 19. CDR3 length: 19 amino acids. In germline, CDR1 is WSHSY, CDR2 SAAADI. The DNA of the CDR3 is TGCGCCAGCAGCCCCGCGACTAGCGGGAGTTTGGGAGATACGGATACGCAGTATTTT. Its protein is CASSPATSGSLGDTDTQYF.

The gene calls are TRBV2 and TRBJ2-3; 9 bases match TRBD2. CDR3 size: 16 residues. Per germline, CDR1 SNHLY and CDR2 FYNNEI. Losses at the gene ends were 5 bases for V and 6 bases for J; bases not matched to a gene: 12. Here the CDR3 DNA reads TGTGCCAGCAGTCCCGGGACTAGCCGGCCACGGGATACGCAGTATTTT. Its translation: CASSPGTSRPRDTQYF.

The chain joins TRBV21-1 to TRBJ2-7; TRBD2 is the table's D call, not checked against the DNA. TRBV21-1 is labeled a pseudogene. The CDR3 loop spans 20 amino acids. CDR3 protein: CASSKRGTSSGSSYSYEQYF. CDR3 nucleotides: TGTGCCAGCAGCAAAAGGGGAACTTCTAGCGGGAGTAGCTATTCCTACGAGCAGTACTTC.

This sequence joins TRBV5-1 and TRBJ2-1; unclear D gene. V lost 0 bases and J lost 6, with 13 bases in between. Germline CDR1 and CDR2: SGHRS and YFSETQ. CDR3 length: 15 amino acids. The chain's CDR3 is CASSLVFGRGNEQFF. The CDR3 DNA reads TGCGCCAGCAGCTTGGTGTTTGGCAGAGGCAATGAGCAGTTCTTC.

This clone turned up a few times. The rearrangement joins TRBV6-4 to TRBJ2-2, with 12 bases aligning to TRBD1. This CDR3 has 14 amino acids. Germline CDR1 is MRHNA and CDR2 is SNTAGT. J gave up 8 bases and V 5 bases, and 3 bases lay outside the gene matches. The CDR3 is CASSPGQGAGELFF. DNA of the CDR3: TGTGCCAGCAGTCCGGGACAGGGGGCAGGGGAGCTGTTTTTT.

The chain recombines TRBV5-1 with TRBJ2-1, with 7 bases lining up with TRBD2. After removal of 2 bases from V and 6 bases from J, the junction contained 5 bases not matched to a gene. The length of the CDR3 is 14 residues. CDR1 is SGHRS, CDR2 YFSETQ, per germline. The CDR3 protein is CASSFGLAGNEQFF. The CDR3 region has the DNA TGCGCCAGCAGCTTTGGGTTAGCGGGCAATGAGCAGTTCTTC.

The rearrangement uses TRBV9 and TRBJ2-1; TRBD2 might be the D (5 bases). CDR1 SGDLS and CDR2 YYNGEE come from the germline V gene. CDR3 length: 14 residues. V was clipped by 2 bases and J by 0 bases, with 6 bases between them. The CDR3 DNA reads TGTGCCAGCAGCGTCCGGGACTCCTACAATGAGCAGTTCTTC. Protein product: CASSVRDSYNEQFF. The variable domain in full, with the rest retrieved from reference TRBV9 and TRBJ2-1, is DSGVTQTPKHLITATGQRVTLRCSPRSGDLSVYWYQQSLDQGLQFLIQYYNGEERAKGNILERFSAQQFPDLHSELNLSSLELGDSALYFCASSVRDSYNEQFFGPGTRLTVL.

The rearrangement joins TRBV19 to TRBJ2-7, with TRBD2 matching 10 bases. J was trimmed by 6 bases and V by 7 bases; bases with no gene match: 12. The CDR3 is made up of 15 amino acids. Germline V gene sequence: CDR1 LNHDA, CDR2 SQIVND (reference sequence). DNA of the CDR3: TGTGCCAGTACCCCCCAGCTAGCGGGAGTCGGCGAGCAGTACTTC. This sequence encodes CASTPQLAGVGEQYF.

V gene TRBV6-1 combines with J gene TRBJ2-4; D uncertain. Germline V CDR1 and CDR2: MNHNS, SASEGT. V was cut by 6 bases and J by 3 bases, with 6 bases left in between. The CDR3 spans 12 residues. The CDR3 here is CASRALKNIQYF. CDR3 bases: TGTGCCAGCAGGGCCCTCAAAAACATTCAGTACTTC.

In nucleotides, the CDR3 is TGTGCAAGTCGCTTCCTAGGAAAGGACTATGGCTACACCTTC. Its protein product is CASRFLGKDYGYTF. V gene TRBV12-2 combines with J gene TRBJ1-2. TRBV12-2 is reported as a pseudogene. CDR3 length equals 14 residues.

This clone was seen just once. The sample holds other DNA sequences that translate to the same CDR3. The chain employs TRBV5-1 and TRBJ2-7, with 11 bases fitting TRBD2. With V trimmed by 5 bases and J by 7 bases, 11 bases remained unmatched. From germline, CDR1 is SGHRS and CDR2 YFSETQ. The CDR3 contains 15 residues. DNA of the CDR3: TGCGCCAGCAGACCAAGGACTAGCGGGTTGGGAGAGCAGTACTTC. Its protein product is CASRPRTSGLGEQYF.

V and J are TRBV19 and TRBJ1-5; the D is unclear. Germline-derived CDR1 and CDR2 are LNHDA and SQIVND (reference sequence). Trimming stripped 3 bases from V and 6 bases from J, with 15 bases between. The CDR3 runs to 15 residues. The CDR3 reads CASSIRPPGVQPQHF. The CDR3 region has the DNA TGTGCCAGTAGTATCCGGCCCCCGGGAGTTCAGCCCCAGCATTTT. Complete variable domain (other parts from reference TRBV19 and TRBJ1-5): DGGITQSPKYLFRKEGQNVTLSCEQNLNHDAMYWYRQDPGQGLRLIYYSQIVNDFQKGDIAEGYSVSREKKESFPLTVTSAQKNPTAFYLCASSIRPPGVQPQHFGDGTRLSIL.

The chain uses TRBV10-3 and TRBJ2-3, with D possibly TRBD2 on 5 matching bases. The CDR3 consists of 13 residues. Germline CDR1 is ENHRY and CDR2 is SYGVKD. With 7 bases removed from V and 1 base from J, the gap between germline ends came to 9 bases. CDR3 residues: CAITDSRTDTQYF. Here the CDR3 DNA reads TGTGCCATCACGGACTCCCGCACAGATACGCAGTATTTT.

The chain is built from TRBV28 and TRBJ2-7; the D call may be TRBD1 or TRBD2 (6 bases each). The V gene lost 2 bases and the J gene lost 5 bases, with 16 bases spanning the gap. The CDR3 is made up of 15 amino acids. The germline CDR1 and CDR2 sequences are MDHEN and SYDVKM. CDR3 nucleotide sequence: TGTGCCAGCAGTTTACTATCCACAGGGAGGAACGAGCAGTACTTC. Translating it yields CASSLLSTGRNEQYF.

J is TRBJ2-2 and V is TRBV5-1; D unresolved. V was cut by 2 bases and J by 2 bases, with 13 bases left in between. Germline V gene sequence: CDR1 SGHRS, CDR2 YFSETQ. The CDR3 has 16 amino acids. The CDR3 bases are TGCGCCAGCAGCTTTTCTTTTGGGATTAACACCGGGGAGCTGTTTTTT. Its translation: CASSFSFGINTGELFF.

This clone showed up just once. The chain carries TRBV27 and TRBJ2-5, with D perhaps TRBD2 (5 bases). Trimming cost V 8 bases and J 5 bases, with 15 bases left between them. Per germline, CDR1 MNHEY and CDR2 SMNVEV (reference sequence). This CDR3 has 13 amino acids. The CDR3: CASARTGEETQYF. CDR3 coding DNA: TGTGCCAGCGCAAGGACTGGGGAGGAGACCCAGTACTTC.